This entry features one TCR beta chain sequence. This clone was seen just once. Its binding antigen is unknown. No base quality information exists; no much larger clone differs at one position. The time point label here, explained by the study, means: cycle 2 day 1 (C2D1) of nivolumab. Every trial patient had relapsed after autologous stem cell transplantation, and cohorts A, B and C differed in prior brentuximab vedotin exposure. The trial cohort included more than 55 patients with relapsed/refractory classical Hodgkin lymphoma, and each patient had a best overall response of complete response, partial response or progressive disease. Single-agent nivolumab was administered to trial patients in the multi-cohort phase II CheckMate 205 trial. An independent review committee assessed best overall response by applying the 2007 International Working Group response criteria. Trial PBMCs were obtained immediately prior to nivolumab initiation (C1D1) and on therapy at cycle 2 day 1 and cycle 4 day 1. After peripheral blood was drawn into 8 mL Vacutainer Cell Preparation Tubes, PBMCs were isolated by centrifugation and then cryopreserved.

The CDR3 spans 15 residues, from the cysteine through the phenylalanine. The only DNA kept is the CDR3, 45 bases in frame from the first base. CDR1 and CDR2, looked up from the germline V gene, are SGHTA and FQGNSA. Trimming removed 5 bases from V and 5 bases from J; the gene matches leave 8 bases unexplained. The data were taken from a study of PD-1 blockade in classical Hodgkin lymphoma (dated by TCRdb to the early 2020s). Notes on the research overall: Nivolumab dosing was 3 mg/kg intravenously every 2 weeks, continuing until either disease progression or unacceptable toxicity. A peripheral blood immune signature of response to PD-1 blockade in classical Hodgkin lymphoma was defined using TCR beta sequencing and CyTOF. Broader findings and caveats from the paper: Baseline TCR diversity was reported to be lower in newly diagnosed patients than in healthy donors, and even lower in relapsed/refractory patients. Lower diversity was observed in patients in whom nivolumab was started less than 1 year after ASCT, and these patients were excluded from later analyses so that confounding by immune reconstitution would be avoided. Among trial patients, those achieving complete response had baseline diversity similar to that of newly diagnosed patients, while diversity was significantly lower in partial responders and progressors. By C4D1, a significant rise was seen in CD4+ TCR diversity but not in CD8+ TCR diversity (p=0.0027 vs p=0.16), and the rise was most apparent among complete responders (p=0.02). The study was restricted to a single clinical trial cohort, and the causes of repertoire differences, possibly disease activity or prior therapy, were left undefined.

Genomic DNA was extracted with the Qiagen DNeasy kit from unsorted PBMCs and from negatively selected CD4+ and CD8+ fractions. TCR beta CDR3 regions were amplified by immunoSEQ multiplex PCR using primers annealing to V and J segments. A synthetic immune receptor repertoire was used to minimize amplification bias, and remaining bias was computationally removed after sequencing. Per the original workflow: Custom Python scripts were used to quantify repertoire diversity as the Shannon entropy index. Unsorted, CD4+ and CD8+ repertoires were examined separately, except in combined analyses, for which CD4+ and CD8+ sequences were merged in silico. Clonal expansion was defined as a frequency increase of at least 2-fold after treatment compared with C1D1, and clones undetected at baseline were assigned a pseudocount of 0.5. Singleton clones were defined as clones with 0 or 1 copy at C1D1, and non-singleton clones were defined as clones with 2 or more copies. By matching protein sequences in sorted samples from the same patient, clones expanded in unsorted samples were annotated as CD4+, CD8+ or unknown. Diversity changes from C1D1 to C4D1 were tested in paired samples using Wilcoxon tests. TCRdb carries this immuneACCESS record with in-frame sequences only. Its versions omit some clonotypes, under half of them owing to an unresolved V gene in the studies checked, with the rest unexplained. D and trimming come from the DNA, and the V and J calls and clone size come from that table. The sample profile shows 40,000 or so clones; around 86% of them were found once. 5.5% to 6.5% of the sample is taken by the ten largest.

This specimen consisted of peripheral blood mononuclear cells (PBMCs), obtained before the second cycle of nivolumab. The chain is encoded by TRBV7-2 joined to TRBJ1-5, with 8 central nucleotides matching TRBD1. This receptor was identified in a human donor with classical Hodgkin lymphoma. The CDR3 region has the sequence CASSRRSGGDQPQHF. The DNA sequence reads TGTGCCAGCAGCCGCCGATCAGGGGGCGATCAGCCCCAGCATTTT.